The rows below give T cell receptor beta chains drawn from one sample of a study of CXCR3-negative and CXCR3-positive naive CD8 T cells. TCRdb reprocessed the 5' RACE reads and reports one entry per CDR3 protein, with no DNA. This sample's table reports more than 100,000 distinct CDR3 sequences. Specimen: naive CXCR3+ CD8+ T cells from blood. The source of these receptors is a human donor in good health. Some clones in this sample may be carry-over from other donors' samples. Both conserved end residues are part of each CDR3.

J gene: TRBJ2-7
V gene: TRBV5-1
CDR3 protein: CASSLGLANEQYF

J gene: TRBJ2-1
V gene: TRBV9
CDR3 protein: CASSDPGLAGSSYNEQFF

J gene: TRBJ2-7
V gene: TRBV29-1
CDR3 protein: CSVEGYTGAQYF

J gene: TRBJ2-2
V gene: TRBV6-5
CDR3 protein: CASSPGGYGELFF

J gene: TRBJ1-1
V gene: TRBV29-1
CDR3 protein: CSGGTGNTEAFF

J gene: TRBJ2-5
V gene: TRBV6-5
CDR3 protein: CASSYGGSKETQYF

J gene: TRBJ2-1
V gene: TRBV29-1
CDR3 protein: CSVDSGGRARNEQFF

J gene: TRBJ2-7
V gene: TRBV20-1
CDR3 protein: CSAIGLAGEFNPYEQYF

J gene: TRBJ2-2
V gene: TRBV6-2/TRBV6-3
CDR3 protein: CASSYSRLAGDEGTGELFF

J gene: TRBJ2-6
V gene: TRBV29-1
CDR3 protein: CSVTGVAGANVLTF

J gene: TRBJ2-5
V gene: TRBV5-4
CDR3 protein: CASSFGQFQETQYF

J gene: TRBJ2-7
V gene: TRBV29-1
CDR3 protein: CSVSQVGYEQYF

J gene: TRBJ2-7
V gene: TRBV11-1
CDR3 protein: CASSLEGTLLYEQYF

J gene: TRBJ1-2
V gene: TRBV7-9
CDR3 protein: CASSFGQDYGYTF

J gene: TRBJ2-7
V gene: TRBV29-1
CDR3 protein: CSVVPGGTDSYEQYF

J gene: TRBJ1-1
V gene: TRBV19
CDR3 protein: CASSMNSMGFTEAFF

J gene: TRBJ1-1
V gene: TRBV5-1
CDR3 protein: CASSLSTNTEAFF

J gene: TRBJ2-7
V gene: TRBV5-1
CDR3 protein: CASSWTGGFHEQYF

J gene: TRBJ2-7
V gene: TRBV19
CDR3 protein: CASSSSAYEQYF

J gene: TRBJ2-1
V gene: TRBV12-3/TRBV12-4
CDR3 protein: CASSLFADEQFF

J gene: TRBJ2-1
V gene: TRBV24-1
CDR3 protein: CATTGGAGNEQFF

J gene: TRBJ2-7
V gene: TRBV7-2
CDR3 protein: CASSPEGLAGNYEQYF

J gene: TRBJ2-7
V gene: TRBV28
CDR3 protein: CASSFDGYEQYF

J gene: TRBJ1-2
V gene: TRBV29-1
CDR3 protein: CSVRTVDGGYTF

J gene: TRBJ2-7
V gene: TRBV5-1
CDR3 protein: CASSGKVPYEQYF

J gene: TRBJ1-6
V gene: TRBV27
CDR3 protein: CASSLTGSSPLHF

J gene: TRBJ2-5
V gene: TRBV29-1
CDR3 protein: CSALRRDQETQYF

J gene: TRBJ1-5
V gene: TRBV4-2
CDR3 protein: CASSPNRGVGQPQHF

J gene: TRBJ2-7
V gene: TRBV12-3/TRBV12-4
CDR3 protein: CASSLRTGGFHEQYF

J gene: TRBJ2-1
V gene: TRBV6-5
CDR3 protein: CASSRQGNEQFF

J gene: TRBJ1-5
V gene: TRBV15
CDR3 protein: CATSRDREVQGQPQHF

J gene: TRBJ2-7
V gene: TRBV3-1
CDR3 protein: CASSPRTGNEQYF

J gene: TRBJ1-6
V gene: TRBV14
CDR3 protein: CASSQLTGYSPLHF

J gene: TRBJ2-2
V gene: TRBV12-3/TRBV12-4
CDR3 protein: CASSFRRTGELFF

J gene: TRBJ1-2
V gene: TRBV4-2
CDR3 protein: CASSAETGSAYYGYTF

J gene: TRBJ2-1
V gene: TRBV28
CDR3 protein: CASSFEGALGREQFF

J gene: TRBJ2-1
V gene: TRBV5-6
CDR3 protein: CASSYRGFYEQFF

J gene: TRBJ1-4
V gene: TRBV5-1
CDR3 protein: CASTPLGTGGEKLFF

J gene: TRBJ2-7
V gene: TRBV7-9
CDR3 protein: CASSNRDRVYEQYF

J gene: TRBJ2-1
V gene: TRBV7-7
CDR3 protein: CASSPPGVGEQFF

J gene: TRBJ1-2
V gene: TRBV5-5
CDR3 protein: CASSLEEGSNYGYTF

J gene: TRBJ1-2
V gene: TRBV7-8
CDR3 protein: CASSAYRGRGLNYGYTF

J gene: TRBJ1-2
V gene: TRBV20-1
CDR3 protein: CSAREIGPIYGYTF

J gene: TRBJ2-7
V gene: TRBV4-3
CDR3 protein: CASSQDKIGSYEQYF

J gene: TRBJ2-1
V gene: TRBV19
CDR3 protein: CASSIAGGPSDEQFF

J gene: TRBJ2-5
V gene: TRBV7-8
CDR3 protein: CASSRSLGPEFRLKTGLETQYF

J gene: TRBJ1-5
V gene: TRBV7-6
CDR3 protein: CASSPRTGGQPQHF

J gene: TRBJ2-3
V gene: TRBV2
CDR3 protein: CASSEGTSGNTDTQYF